The entry below gives a single TCR beta chain sequence along with its context. Its specificity is not known. CDR3 size: 12 residues. Trimming stripped 6 bases from V and 5 bases from J, with 8 bases between. This specimen belongs to a study of regulatory T cells in long-lasting Graves disease. TCR beta libraries were built with iRepertoire HTBI primers and Arm-PCR of CDR3 regions. In TCRdb, the multiplex PCR reads were re-called with MiXCR into one record per CDR3 protein. The sample lists roughly 400,000 distinct CDR3 sequences, less than 25% occurring once. General observations from the study: Patients with persistent disease shared 2,741 public clonotypes, outpacing the 966 shared by new patients.

Time point here: persistent/refractory GD, antithyroid drugs over 5 years with positive TRAb. The authors made the TCR library using RNA they extracted from PBMCs. V usage is TRBV12-3 or TRBV12-4 and J usage is TRBJ2-1, with D hard to call. This specimen was peripheral blood mononuclear cells (PBMCs), taken when the disease was refractory, from a patient treated with antithyroid drugs. This TCR was sampled from a female donor with Graves disease. CDR3 nucleotide sequence: TGTGCCAGCAGCCTTTGGGACAATGAGCAGTTCTTC. Its protein is CASSLWDNEQFF.